The present entry profiles one TCR beta chain with its context. Its cognate antigen is unknown. The CDR3 length is 14 residues. Germline CDR1 and CDR2: LNHNV and YYDKDF (reference sequence). J was trimmed by 6 bases and V by 3 bases; bases with no gene match: 5. There were TCR beta CDR3 regions amplified from RNA transcripts. The primer set for the first-round RT-PCR of the TCR CDR3 was HTBI. One entry per CDR3 protein, called by TCRdb with MiXCR from the multiplex PCR reads. The sample lists approximately 570,000 distinct CDR3 sequences, just under 20% seen once, with 47% in the top ten. The source of the sample is a study of T cells in Graves' hyperthyroidism and ophthalmopathy. Across the whole study: Pretreatment peripheral blood was obtained at initial diagnosis. Study outcomes and limitations: Appearing also in blood were most of the thyroid clonotypes expanded above 0.001. Ophthalmopathy and stable hyperthyroidism were told apart by a 13 V-J model.

The clonotype was recovered from a man aged 40-49 years with Graves' ophthalmopathy. This chain connects TRBV15 to TRBJ2-7, with 10 positions matching TRBD1. The sequenced material came from blood. The CDR3 nucleotides read TGTGCCACCAGCAGGAAAAGGGACAGGGGCGAGCAGTACTTC. As protein: CATSRKRDRGEQYF. Variable domain in full (rest from reference TRBV15 and TRBJ2-7): DAMVIQNPRYQVTQFGKPVTLSCSQTLNHNVMYWYQQKSSQAPKLLFHYYDKDFNNEADTPDNFQSRRPNTSFCFLDIRSPGLGDTAMYLCATSRKRDRGEQYFGPGTRLTVT.